The 24 T cell receptor beta chains below come from one sample, sequenced in a study of memory CD4+ T cells and cytomegalovirus serostatus. Single viable CD3+CD4+CD8-CD45RO+ cells were sorted as the memory CD4+ T cells. Clones were sequenced by immunoSEQ multiplex PCR, and TCRdb holds only the in-frame ones, with some missing. The table includes nearly 60,000 clones, around 80% detected once. What was sequenced was memory CD4+ T cells from blood. These receptor sequences come from an adult in good health and CMV-seronegative.

This clone was seen a single time. The V gene is TRBV30, the J gene TRBJ1-2; D is unresolved. This CDR3 has 10 amino acids. CDR1 and CDR2 (germline): GTSNPN, SVGIG (reference sequence). The CDR3: CAGVAYGYTF. CDR3 coding DNA: TGTGCTGGGGTGGCCTATGGCTACACCTTC. The variable domain in full, with the rest retrieved from reference TRBV30 and TRBJ1-2, is SQTIHQWPATLVQPVGSPLSLECTVEGTSNPNLYWYRQAAGRGLQLLFYSVGIGQISSEVPQNLSASRPQDRQFILSSKKLLLSDSGFYLCAGVAYGYTFGSGTRLTVV.

V and J are TRBV5-6 and TRBJ1-2; 10 positions agree with TRBD1. Germline trimming cut 4 bases from V and 4 bases from J; bases unmatched to any gene: 4. Germline V gene data show CDR1 as SGHDT and CDR2 as YYEEEE. The CDR3 length is 14 residues. The CDR3 bases are TGTGCCAGCAGCCCGGGACAGGGGTTCTATGGCTACACCTTC. Amino acids: CASSPGQGFYGYTF.

V and J are TRBV19 and TRBJ2-4; no clear D. V lost 4 bases, J lost 3 bases, and 1 base lay in between. Germline CDR1 reads LNHDA; CDR2 reads SQIVND (reference sequence). The CDR3 extends over 11 amino acids. The CDR3: CASSNKNIQYF. Written as DNA, the CDR3 is TGTGCCAGTAGTAACAAAAACATTCAGTACTTC.

This chain joins TRBV5-1 and TRBJ2-2; D gene unclear. CDR1 SGHRS and CDR2 YFSETQ come from the germline V gene. The CDR3 consists of 13 residues. V lost 9 bases and J lost 2, with 11 bases in between. CDR3 sequence: CATPDLNTGELFF. In DNA form, the CDR3 reads TGCGCCACCCCAGATTTAAACACCGGGGAGCTGTTTTTT.

The rearrangement uses TRBV7-6 and TRBJ1-1; perhaps TRBD1 as D (6 bases). Trimming removed 3 bases at V and 13 bases at J, with 18 bases between. The V gene's germline CDR1 is SGHVS and CDR2 FNYEAQ. CDR3 size: 13 residues. The CDR3 region is CASSFTGSMKLFF. In DNA form, the CDR3 reads TGTGCCAGCAGCTTCACAGGGAGCATGAAGCTTTTCTTT.

The chain is built from TRBV7-9 and TRBJ2-3; unclear D gene. The V end lost 7 bases, the J end lost 7 bases, and 18 bases lay between the germline ends. Per germline, CDR1 SEHNR and CDR2 FQNEAQ (reference sequence). The CDR3 is 14 residues long. Here the CDR3 reads CASTQIPIAYTQYF. The CDR3 coding sequence is TGTGCCAGCACCCAGATCCCTATCGCATATACGCAGTATTTT.

V is TRBV7-9 and J is TRBJ2-1; 11 bases are shared with TRBD2. This CDR3 has 17 amino acids. In germline, CDR1 is SEHNR, CDR2 FQNEAQ (reference sequence). V was pared by 3 bases and J by 9 bases, with 13 bases of the junction left unmatched. The CDR3 spells CASSFVLAGGRVGEQFF. CDR3 nucleotides: TGTGCCAGCAGCTTTGTCCTAGCGGGAGGTAGGGTAGGTGAGCAGTTCTTC.

The rearrangement links TRBV2 to TRBJ2-5; 7 nucleotides agree with TRBD1. The CDR3 runs to 13 residues. Germline-derived CDR1 and CDR2 are SNHLY and FYNNEI. V gave up 7 bases and J gave up 3 bases; unmatched junction bases: 5. The CDR3 sequence: CASNPDREETQYF. CDR3 DNA: TGTGCCAGCAATCCCGACAGGGAAGAGACCCAGTACTTC.

The V call is TRBV7-9, the J call TRBJ2-1; 10 bases line up with TRBD1. The CDR3 loop spans 15 amino acids. V was pared by 5 bases and J by 7 bases, with 8 bases of the junction left unmatched. Germline V gene lookup returns CDR1 SEHNR and CDR2 FQNEAQ (reference sequence). The CDR3 DNA is TGTGCCAGCAGCCGACAGGGGGCGGTTGTAAATGAGCAGTTCTTC. Its translation: CASSRQGAVVNEQFF.

The chain carries TRBV7-3 and TRBJ2-3; 7 nucleotides line up with TRBD2. Germline lookup yields CDR1 SGHTA and CDR2 FQGTGA. V lost 5 bases and J lost 3; bases outside the gene matches: 5. The CDR3 runs 14 residues. CDR3 sequence: CASSLYGGTDTQYF. CDR3 DNA sequence: TGTGCCAGCAGCCTATACGGGGGGACAGATACGCAGTATTTT. Drawing the rest from reference TRBV7-3 and TRBJ2-3, the complete variable domain is GAGVSQTPSNKVTEKGKYVELRCDPISGHTALYWYRQSLGQGPEFLIYFQGTGAADDSGLPNDRFFAVRPEGSVSTLKIQRTERGDSAVYLCASSLYGGTDTQYFGPGTRLTVL.

The rearrangement uses TRBV29-1 and TRBJ2-3; no definite D call. Trimming stripped 5 bases from V and 0 bases from J, with 9 bases between. The germline CDR1 and CDR2 sequences are SQVTM and ANQGSEA. The CDR3 spans 13 residues. CDR3 protein: CSVLGGSTDTQYF. The CDR3 coding sequence is TGCAGCGTTCTGGGCGGTAGCACAGATACGCAGTATTTT.

The chain uses TRBV7-2 and TRBJ2-7; D is unresolved. V gave up 3 bases and J gave up 2 bases, with 14 bases separating them. The CDR3 runs to 15 residues. Germline-derived CDR1 and CDR2 are SGHTA and FQGNSA. The DNA of the CDR3 is TGTGCCAGCAGCTTGGTCCCATACGAACCCTACGAGCAGTACTTC. As protein: CASSLVPYEPYEQYF.

The chain is built from TRBV19 and TRBJ1-1; 8 nucleotides match TRBD1. Per germline, CDR1 LNHDA and CDR2 SQIVND (reference sequence). V gave up 7 bases and J gave up 4 bases; unmatched junction bases: 5. This CDR3 has 13 residues. As DNA, the CDR3 is TGTGCCAGTAACAGGGGGGGATTCACTGAAGCTTTCTTT. Translated: CASNRGGFTEAFF.

The chain uses TRBV18 and TRBJ1-1, with D maybe TRBD1 (5 bases). Germline CDR1 and CDR2: KGHSH and LQKENI. The CDR3 runs to 16 residues. Trimming removed 3 bases from V and 5 bases from J, with 19 bases in between. CDR3 amino acids: CASSPGAGASGTEAFF. The CDR3 DNA reads as TGTGCCAGCTCACCTGGGGCCGGGGCCTCGGGGACTGAAGCTTTCTTT.

This chain joins TRBV12-5 and TRBJ2-1; TRBD1 is a possible D gene (5 bases). Germline V gene data show CDR1 as LGHNT and CDR2 as FRNRAP. CDR3 length equals 14 residues. V lost 10 bases and J 7 bases, leaving 20 bases between the germline ends. The CDR3 protein is CATPSPKGPNEQFF. The CDR3, as DNA: TGTGCTACCCCATCACCCAAGGGGCCGAATGAGCAGTTCTTC.

The rearrangement links TRBV7-8 to TRBJ1-2, with a weak D call TRBD1 (6 bases). V lost 5 bases to trimming and J lost 0 bases, with 16 bases between them. The CDR3 covers 16 residues. Germline CDR1 and CDR2: SGHVS and FQNEAQ. Here the CDR3 reads CASSAYRGPANYGYTF. In DNA form, the CDR3 reads TGTGCCAGCAGCGCGTACCGGGGGCCCGCTAACTATGGCTACACCTTC. Full variable domain (rest looked up from reference TRBV7-8 and TRBJ1-2): GAGVSQSPRYKVAKRGQDVALRCDPISGHVSLFWYQQALGQGPEFLTYFQNEAQLDKSGLPSDRFFAERPEGSVSTLKIQRTQQEDSAVYLCASSAYRGPANYGYTFGSGTRLTVV.

This clone is medium-sized. The chain carries TRBV14 and TRBJ1-4, with D possibly matching TRBD1 (5 bases). The CDR3 is 15 residues long. With 1 base removed from V and 7 bases from J, the gap between germline ends came to 13 bases. In germline, CDR1 is SGHDN, CDR2 FVKESK. CDR3 sequence (DNA): TGTGCCAGCAGCCAAGTCACGGGGCCGAGTGAAAAACTGTTTTTT. This sequence encodes CASSQVTGPSEKLFF.

J is TRBJ2-3 and V is TRBV7-2; the D is unclear. V gave up 1 base and J gave up 6 bases, with 5 bases separating them. Germline CDR1 is SGHTA and CDR2 is FQGNSA. There are 12 residues in the CDR3. For the CDR3, the DNA is TGTGCCAGCAGCTTAGGAGTGGATACGCAGTATTTT. Translated, it gives CASSLGVDTQYF. Full variable domain (outside the CDR3, taken from reference TRBV7-2 and TRBJ2-3): GAGVSQSPSNKVTEKGKDVELRCDPISGHTALYWYRQSLGQGLEFLIYFQGNSAPDKSGLPSDRFSAERTGGSVSTLTIQRTQQEDSAVYLCASSLGVDTQYFGPGTRLTVL.

This clone showed up just once. The rearrangement uses TRBV19 and TRBJ1-4, with a possible D match to TRBD1 (6 bases). Germline lookup yields CDR1 LNHDA and CDR2 SQIVND (reference sequence). V dropped 5 bases and J dropped 5 bases, with 6 bases sitting between them. The CDR3 length is 12 residues. The CDR3 sequence: CASSDRNEKLFF. The CDR3 bases are TGTGCCAGTAGTGACAGGAATGAAAAACTGTTTTTT.

The chain couples TRBV6-1 to TRBJ2-7, with D perhaps given as TRBD1 or TRBD2 (5 bases each). Deletions cut 6 bases from V and 0 bases from J, with 12 bases between. The germline V gene has CDR1 MNHNS and CDR2 SASEGT. This CDR3 is 14 amino acids long. The CDR3 sequence: CASRWDGDSYEQYF. The CDR3 nucleotides read TGTGCCAGCAGATGGGACGGGGACTCCTACGAGCAGTACTTC.

This rearrangement joins TRBV6-1 to TRBJ1-5; 9 nucleotides line up with TRBD1. V was pared by 4 bases and J by 4 bases, with 5 bases of the junction left unmatched. Germline V CDR1 and CDR2: MNHNS, SASEGT. The CDR3 is 15 residues long. The CDR3 region is CASSADRGYNQPQHF. Written as DNA, the CDR3 is TGTGCCAGCAGTGCGGACAGGGGTTATAATCAGCCCCAGCATTTT.

V is TRBV18 and J is TRBJ2-5, with 9 bases aligning to TRBD1. V trimming: 3 bases; J trimming: 4 bases; junction bases outside the gene matches: 6. Germline values: CDR1 KGHSH, CDR2 LQKENI. The CDR3 runs to 15 residues. CDR3 coding DNA: TGTGCCAGCTCACCTACGGGGACAGGGAGAGAGACCCAGTACTTC. It codes for CASSPTGTGRETQYF.

This chain links TRBV5-1 with TRBJ1-1; TRBD1 might be the D (5 bases). The CDR3 runs 16 residues. Germline values: CDR1 SGHRS, CDR2 YFSETQ. Trimming removed 0 bases at V and 5 bases at J, with 17 bases between. CDR3 amino acids: CASSLGDLAQGTEAFF. The CDR3 coding sequence is TGCGCCAGCAGCTTGGGGGACCTGGCTCAAGGAACTGAAGCTTTCTTT.

The genes are TRBV4-1 and TRBJ2-3; 9 positions agree with TRBD2. In germline, CDR1 is MGHRA, CDR2 YSYEKL. V shed 6 bases and J 4 bases; nucleotides not matched to a gene: 5. This CDR3 region has 14 residues. The CDR3 loop is CASSLAGASDTQYF. CDR3 in DNA: TGCGCCAGCAGTTTAGCGGGAGCATCAGATACGCAGTATTTT.